These 11 T cell receptor beta chains share one sample of origin, sequenced in a study of T cell repertoires in cytomegalovirus infection. These receptors' targets are unknown. TCRdb independently ran MiXCR on the reads; one entry per CDR3 protein. Among about 130,000 distinct CDR3 sequences listed, 32% were seen once. The source was CD8+ T cells from cultured PBMCs, collected from culture after CMV antigen stimulation. Receptors were obtained from a human donor in good health (CMV status not recorded). Some clones in this sample may be carry-over from other donors' samples.

This clonotype was detected only a few times. This chain uses TRBV20-1 with TRBJ2-7, with 9 positions matching TRBD2. Per germline, CDR1 DFQATT and CDR2 SNEGSKA (reference sequence). CDR3 size: 14 residues. V gave up 4 bases and J gave up 4 bases; unmatched junction bases: 8. The CDR3 DNA reads TGCAGTGCTACTCGGCGGGGGGGCTTGTACGAGCAGTACTTC. Translating gives CSATRRGGLYEQYF.

In its sample, this clonotype was seen a few times. This sequence joins TRBV5-8 and TRBJ2-7; 8 nucleotides align to TRBD1. Germline V gene sequence: CDR1 SGHTS, CDR2 YDEGEE. The CDR3 contains 17 residues. The V segment lost 1 base and the J segment 4 bases; nucleotides outside the gene matches: 13. CDR3 DNA: TGTGCCAGCAGCTTGCATCTCCGGGACAGGAAGACTTACGAGCAGTACTTC. Its translation: CASSLHLRDRKTYEQYF.

This clonotype has ten or more counts. This sequence joins TRBV7-8 and TRBJ1-2; the D gene is possibly TRBD1 (6 bases). CDR1 is SGHVS, CDR2 FQNEAQ, per germline. V dropped 2 bases and J dropped 6 bases, with 22 bases sitting between them. This CDR3 is built from 17 residues. The CDR3 here is CASSLPLGGRAGHGYTF. The CDR3 region has the DNA TGTGCCAGCAGCTTACCCCTGGGGGGCAGGGCCGGTCATGGCTACACCTTC. The full variable domain, with the rest looked up from reference TRBV7-8 and TRBJ1-2, is GAGVSQSPRYKVAKRGQDVALRCDPISGHVSLFWYQQALGQGPEFLTYFQNEAQLDKSGLPSDRFFAERPEGSVSTLKIQRTQQEDSAVYLCASSLPLGGRAGHGYTFGSGTRLTVV.

On this clonotype itself: A read error may account for a junction end that differs from germline. The chain combines TRBV5-4 with TRBJ1-2; D is possibly TRBD1 (5 bases). Per germline, CDR1 SGHNT and CDR2 YYREEE (reference sequence). The CDR3 is 14 residues long. In DNA form, the CDR3 reads TGTGCCAGCAGTTTGGGGGGGGCTAACTATGGCTACACCTTC. It encodes CASSLGGANYGYTF.

V and J are TRBV11-1 and TRBJ2-6, with 8 bases fitting TRBD1. The germline CDR1 and CDR2 sequences are SGHAT and FQDESV (reference sequence). Trimming cost V 1 base and J 2 bases; bases outside gene matches: 7. The CDR3 spans 18 residues. The CDR3 sequence: CASSLDDRGQTGANVLTF. The CDR3 nucleotides are TGTGCCAGCAGCTTAGACGACAGGGGTCAAACTGGGGCCAACGTCCTGACTTTC.

This clonotype appeared many times. The genes are TRBV7-9 and TRBJ1-5, with a tentative D call TRBD1 (5 bases). Germline CDR1 SEHNR, CDR2 FQNEAQ (reference sequence). The V end was cut by 1 base, the J end by 11 bases, with 24 bases between. This CDR3 is 17 amino acids long. CDR3 DNA: TGTGCCAGCAGCTTAGTCGTAGGGACGGATACCCCGGTGGCCCAGCATTTT. This codes for CASSLVVGTDTPVAQHF.

The rearrangement joins TRBV7-6 to TRBJ2-1; D not certain. This CDR3 is built from 15 residues. Germline-derived CDR1 and CDR2 are SGHVS and FNYEAQ. V shed 10 bases and J shed 6 bases, with 22 bases lying between them. In DNA form, the CDR3 reads TGTGCCAACAGTCCTCTCCCCGATAGCCTCAATGAGCAGTTCTTC. This translates into CANSPLPDSLNEQFF.

The rearrangement uses TRBV19 and TRBJ1-1; 9 positions agree with TRBD1. In germline, CDR1 is LNHDA, CDR2 SQIVND (reference sequence). This CDR3 region has 13 residues. The junction had 6 bases not matched to a gene; V was cut back by 11 bases and J by 2 bases. Written as DNA, the CDR3 is TGTGCCCGGGGGGACAGGGAAAACACTGAAGCTTTCTTT. This translates into CARGDRENTEAFF.

This clonotype was counted at least ten times. The chain couples TRBV7-6 to TRBJ2-1; weak D call: TRBD2 (5 bases). CDR1 is SGHVS and CDR2 is FNYEAQ in the germline V gene. The V end lost 0 bases, the J end lost 9 bases, and 9 bases lay between the germline ends. This CDR3 region has 13 residues. CDR3 sequence: CASSLAVGSEQFF. The CDR3 nucleotides read TGTGCCAGCAGCTTAGCAGTGGGGAGTGAGCAGTTCTTC.

This clonotype was counted at least ten times. The chain employs TRBV7-9 and TRBJ1-1, with D perhaps TRBD1 (6 bases). The CDR3 length is 15 residues. CDR1 and CDR2 from the germline V gene are SEHNR and FQNEAQ (reference sequence). V was cut by 4 bases and J by 1 base, with 13 bases left in between. The CDR3 loop is CASSSVGGRNTEAFF. The CDR3 coding sequence is TGTGCCAGCAGCTCTGTCGGGGGGCGGAACACTGAAGCTTTCTTT.

This clonotype occurred a few times. The chain has TRBV7-9 and TRBJ2-3, with unresolved D. In germline, CDR1 is SEHNR, CDR2 FQNEAQ (reference sequence). This CDR3 is built from 15 residues. The V gene lost 2 bases and the J gene lost 3 bases, with 12 bases spanning the gap. The CDR3 protein is CASSLIQSPTDTQYF. In nucleotides, the CDR3 is TGTGCCAGCAGCTTAATACAAAGCCCGACAGATACGCAGTATTTT.